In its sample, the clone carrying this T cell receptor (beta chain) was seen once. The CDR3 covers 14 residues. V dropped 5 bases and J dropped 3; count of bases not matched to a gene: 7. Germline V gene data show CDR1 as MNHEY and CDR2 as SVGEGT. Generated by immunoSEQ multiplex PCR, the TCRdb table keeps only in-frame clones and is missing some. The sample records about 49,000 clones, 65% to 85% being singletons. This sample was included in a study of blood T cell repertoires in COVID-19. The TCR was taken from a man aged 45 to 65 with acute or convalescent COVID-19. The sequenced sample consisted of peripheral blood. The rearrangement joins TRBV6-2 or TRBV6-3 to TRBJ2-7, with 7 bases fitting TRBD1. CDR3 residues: CASSLRTGSYEQYF. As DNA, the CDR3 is TGTGCCAGCAGTCTCCGGACAGGAAGCTACGAGCAGTACTTC.